This TCR beta chain was identified in a study of T cell changes during pregnancy in multiple sclerosis. In this sample, this clone turned up a few times. The CDR3 contains 15 residues. The V gene end was trimmed by 3 bases and the J gene end by 9 bases; junction bases not matched to a gene: 7. Germline CDR1 reads SGHRS; CDR2 reads YFSETQ. Assay used: immunoSEQ multiplex PCR; TCRdb lists only in-frame clones, some missing. The repertoire includes 80,000 to 100,000 clones, approximately 90% of them detected once, and around 0.78% sits in the top ten. The TCR originated in a female donor in good health, enrolled as a control in a pregnancy study. The gene calls are TRBV5-1 and TRBJ1-6, with TRBD1 identical over 9 bases. Material: peripheral blood, obtained in the second trimester of pregnancy. Here the CDR3 DNA reads TGCGCCAGCAGCTCGGGACAGGGTGAAAGTTCACCCCTCCACTTT. Translated, it gives CASSSGQGESSPLHF.